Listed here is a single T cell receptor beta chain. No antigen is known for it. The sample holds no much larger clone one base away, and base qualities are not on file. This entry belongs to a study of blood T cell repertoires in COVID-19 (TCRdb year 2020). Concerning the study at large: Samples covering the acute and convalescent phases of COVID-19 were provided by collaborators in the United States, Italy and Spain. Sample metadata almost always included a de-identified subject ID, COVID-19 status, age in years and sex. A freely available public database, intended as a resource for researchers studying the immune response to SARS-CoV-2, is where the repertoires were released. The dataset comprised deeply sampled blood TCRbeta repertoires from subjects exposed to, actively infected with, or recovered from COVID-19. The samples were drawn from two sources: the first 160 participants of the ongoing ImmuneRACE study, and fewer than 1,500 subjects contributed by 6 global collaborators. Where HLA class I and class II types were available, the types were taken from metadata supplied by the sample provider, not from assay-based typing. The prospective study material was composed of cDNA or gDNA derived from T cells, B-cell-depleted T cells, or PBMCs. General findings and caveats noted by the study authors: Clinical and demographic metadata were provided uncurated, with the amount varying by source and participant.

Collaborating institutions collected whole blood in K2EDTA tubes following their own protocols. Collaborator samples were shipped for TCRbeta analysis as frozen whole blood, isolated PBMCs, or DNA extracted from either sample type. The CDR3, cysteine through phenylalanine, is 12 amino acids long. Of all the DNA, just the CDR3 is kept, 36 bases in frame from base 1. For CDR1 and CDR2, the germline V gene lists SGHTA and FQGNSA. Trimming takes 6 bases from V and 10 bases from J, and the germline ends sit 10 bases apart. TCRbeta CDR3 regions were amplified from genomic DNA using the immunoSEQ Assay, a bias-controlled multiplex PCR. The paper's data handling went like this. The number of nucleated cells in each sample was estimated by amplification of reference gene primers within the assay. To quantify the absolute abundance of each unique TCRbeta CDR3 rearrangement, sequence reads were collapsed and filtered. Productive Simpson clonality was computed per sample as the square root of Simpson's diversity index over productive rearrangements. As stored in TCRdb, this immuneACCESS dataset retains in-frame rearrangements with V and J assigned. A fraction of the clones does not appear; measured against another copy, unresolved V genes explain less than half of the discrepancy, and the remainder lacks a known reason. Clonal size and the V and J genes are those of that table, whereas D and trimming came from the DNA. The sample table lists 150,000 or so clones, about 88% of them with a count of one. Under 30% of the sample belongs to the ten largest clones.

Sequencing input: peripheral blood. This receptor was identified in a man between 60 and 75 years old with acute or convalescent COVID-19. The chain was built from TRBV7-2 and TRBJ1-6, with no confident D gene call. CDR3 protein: CASSRDESPLHF. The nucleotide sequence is TGTGCCAGCAGTAGAGATGAGTCACCCCTCCACTTT.